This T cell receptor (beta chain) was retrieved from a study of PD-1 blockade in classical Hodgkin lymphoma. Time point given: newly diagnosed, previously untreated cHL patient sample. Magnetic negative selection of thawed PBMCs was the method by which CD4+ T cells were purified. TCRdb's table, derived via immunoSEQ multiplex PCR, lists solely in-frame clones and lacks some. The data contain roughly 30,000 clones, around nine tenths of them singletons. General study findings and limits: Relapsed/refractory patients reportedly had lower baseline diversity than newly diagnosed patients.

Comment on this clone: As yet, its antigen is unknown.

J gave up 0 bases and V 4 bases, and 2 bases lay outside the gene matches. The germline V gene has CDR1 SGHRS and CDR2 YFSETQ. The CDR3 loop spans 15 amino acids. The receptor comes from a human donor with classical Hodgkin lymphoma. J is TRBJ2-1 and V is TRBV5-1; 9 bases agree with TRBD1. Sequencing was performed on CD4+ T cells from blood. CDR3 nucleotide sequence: TGCGCCAGCAGCCCGGGACAGGGCTCCTACAATGAGCAGTTCTTC. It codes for CASSPGQGSYNEQFF.